These 19 T cell receptor beta chains share one sample of origin, sequenced in a study of T cell changes during pregnancy in multiple sclerosis. Sequenced by immunoSEQ multiplex PCR; TCRdb stores in-frame clones only, minus some. The sample includes around 60,000 clones, approximately 90% of them seen just once. The source was peripheral blood, collected in the third trimester of pregnancy. Every receptor here comes from a female donor in good health, enrolled as a control in a pregnancy study.

The chain joins TRBV6-1 to TRBJ2-3; D is perhaps TRBD2 (6 bases). CDR1 is MNHNS and CDR2 is SASEGT in the germline V gene. The CDR3 spans 11 residues. Here the CDR3 reads CASGGVDTQYF. DNA for the CDR3: TGTGCTTCTGGAGGGGTAGATACGCAGTATTTT.

Here the CDR3 reads CASSWEAIQYF. The DNA for the CDR3 is TGTGCCAGCAGCTGGGAGGCCATTCAGTACTTC. The chain recombines TRBV7-2 with TRBJ2-4, with D possibly matching TRBD2 (6 bases). From germline, CDR1 is SGHTA and CDR2 FQGNSA. Trimming pared 4 bases from V and 9 bases from J, leaving 7 bases between. This CDR3 is built from 11 residues.

The CDR3 loop is CASSYSHQGLNEKLFF. The DNA of the CDR3 is TGTGCCAGCAGTTACTCGCATCAGGGACTTAATGAAAAACTGTTTTTT. This rearrangement joins TRBV6-6 to TRBJ1-4; D perhaps matches TRBD1 (5 bases). This CDR3 is 16 amino acids long. V was clipped by 0 bases and J by 4 bases, with 12 bases between them. Germline assignment: CDR1 MNHNY and CDR2 SVGAGI (reference sequence).

The rearrangement joins TRBV2 to TRBJ1-6, with D hard to call. This CDR3 is built from 15 residues. Between the trimmed V and J ends, which lost 5 bases and 0 bases, there was a span of 8 bases. CDR1 and CDR2 from the germline V gene are SNHLY and FYNNEI. As DNA, the CDR3 is TGTGCCAGCAGTAAGGAGGGCTCCTATAATTCACCCCTCCACTTT. Encoded protein: CASSKEGSYNSPLHF.

This sequence joins TRBV29-1 and TRBJ1-4, with a tentative D call TRBD1 (6 bases). V gave up 7 bases and J gave up 0 bases, with 12 bases separating them. The CDR3 has 14 residues. Germline CDR1 is SQVTM and CDR2 is ANQGSEA. This chain's CDR3 is CSAQGSATNEKLFF. The CDR3 DNA is TGCAGCGCCCAGGGGTCTGCAACTAATGAAAAACTGTTTTTT.

The chain recombines TRBV10-3 with TRBJ2-1, with D tentatively TRBD2 (6 bases). The CDR3 length is 15 residues. The germline gives CDR1 ENHRY, CDR2 SYGVKD. V was cut by 0 bases and J by 7 bases, with 13 bases left in between. The CDR3 protein is CAISESGTAGNEQFF. CDR3 coding DNA: TGTGCCATCAGTGAGTCGGGGACGGCGGGGAATGAGCAGTTCTTC.

This chain joins TRBV7-2 and TRBJ1-1; weak D call: TRBD1 (6 bases). Germline CDR1 is SGHTA and CDR2 is FQGNSA. CDR3 length equals 14 residues. Trimming shortened V by 4 bases and J by 6 bases, and 15 bases separated the two germline ends. CDR3 DNA sequence: TGTGCCAGCAGCTCAACAGGGCCGTGGTCTGAAGCTTTCTTT. It specifies CASSSTGPWSEAFF.

The chain combines TRBV6-5 with TRBJ1-1, with TRBD1 as a possible D gene (5 bases). CDR3 length: 11 residues. Trimming took 5 bases from V and 11 from J, leaving 12 bases between them. The germline gives CDR1 MNHEY, CDR2 SVGAGI. The CDR3 DNA reads TGTGCCAGCAGTCGCGACAGCATGGCTTTCTTT. Protein sequence: CASSRDSMAFF.

The gene calls are TRBV4-3 and TRBJ2-6; D may be TRBD2 (5 bases). This CDR3 region has 15 residues. Germline CDR1 LGHNA, CDR2 YSLEER. With 4 bases removed from V and 0 bases from J, the gap between germline ends came to 7 bases. In DNA, the CDR3 is TGCGCCAGCAGCCCGGAGGTCTCTGGGGCCAACGTCCTGACTTTC. Its translation is CASSPEVSGANVLTF.

The rearrangement uses TRBV27 and TRBJ2-4, with TRBD2 as a possible D gene (6 bases). This CDR3 spans 14 amino acids. The V end lost 8 bases, the J end lost 3 bases, and 14 bases lay between the germline ends. Germline values: CDR1 MNHEY, CDR2 SMNVEV (reference sequence). The CDR3 loop is CASGSGEVKNIQYF. CDR3 sequence (DNA): TGTGCCAGCGGCTCTGGGGAGGTCAAAAACATTCAGTACTTC.

This clone has a single count. V and J are TRBV5-1 and TRBJ1-6; D is possibly TRBD1 (6 bases). The CDR3 sequence is 16 residues long. Germline-derived CDR1 and CDR2 are SGHRS and YFSETQ. V was cut by 3 bases and J by 7 bases, with 17 bases left in between. The CDR3 DNA sequence: TGCGCCAGCAGCTGGGGGGGCGACAGTCGGAATTCACCCCTCCACTTT. Translated, it gives CASSWGGDSRNSPLHF.

The V gene is TRBV11-2, the J gene TRBJ1-1; D is possibly TRBD1 (5 bases). This CDR3 comprises 11 residues. Germline lookup yields CDR1 SGHAT and CDR2 FQNNGV. V dropped 3 bases and J dropped 12 bases, with 11 bases sitting between them. The CDR3 DNA is TGTGCCAGCAGCTTCCGGGGGATAACTTTCTTT. The encoded protein is CASSFRGITFF.

This rearrangement joins TRBV12-5 to TRBJ1-2, with 7 bases matching TRBD1. This CDR3 comprises 12 residues. Unmatched junction bases numbered 7, after V lost 2 bases and J lost 13 bases. Germline-derived CDR1 and CDR2 are LGHNT and FRNRAP. The CDR3 spells CASGLPDRESTF. In nucleotides, the CDR3 is TGTGCTAGTGGTTTGCCCGACAGGGAGAGCACCTTC.

V is TRBV19 and J is TRBJ2-7, with a possible D match to TRBD2 (5 bases). Looked up from germline, CDR1 is LNHDA and CDR2 is SQIVND (reference sequence). The CDR3 loop spans 16 amino acids. Trimming took off 5 bases at V and 0 bases at J, with 17 bases between the two ends. In DNA form, the CDR3 reads TGTGCCAGTAGTGATGAGTCGAGGGTCGGCTCCTACGAGCAGTACTTC. It translates to CASSDESRVGSYEQYF.

The chain has TRBV7-9 and TRBJ2-3, with a possible D match to TRBD1 (6 bases). V was shortened by 5 bases and J by 5 bases, with 11 bases between the two germline ends. The CDR3 loop spans 13 amino acids. Germline CDR1 and CDR2: SEHNR and FQNEAQ (reference sequence). The CDR3 DNA sequence: TGTGCCAGCAGCGCAACAGGGCGAGATACGCAGTATTTT. Amino acids: CASSATGRDTQYF.

The rearrangement joins TRBV15 to TRBJ2-1; 10 bases line up with TRBD2. Germline V gene data show CDR1 as LNHNV and CDR2 as YYDKDF (reference sequence). V trimming: 5 bases; J trimming: 9 bases; junction bases outside the gene matches: 13. The CDR3 has 16 residues. In DNA, the CDR3 is TGTGCCACCAGCGTATGGCTAGCGGGGGCCTCCCGTGAGCAGTTCTTC. Its translation: CATSVWLAGASREQFF. The entire variable domain, with the rest obtained from reference TRBV15 and TRBJ2-1, is as follows: DAMVIQNPRYQVTQFGKPVTLSCSQTLNHNVMYWYQQKSSQAPKLLFHYYDKDFNNEADTPDNFQSRRPNTSFCFLDIRSPGLGDTAMYLCATSVWLAGASREQFFGPGTRLTVL.

The chain joins TRBV29-1 to TRBJ1-2, with 7 bases fitting TRBD1. Trimming removed 1 base from V and 5 bases from J; junction bases left unmatched: 7. The CDR3 has 14 amino acids. Germline V gene lookup returns CDR1 SQVTM and CDR2 ANQGSEA. CDR3: CSVEGGTDSYGYTF. In DNA form, the CDR3 reads TGCAGCGTTGAAGGAGGGACAGACTCTTATGGCTACACCTTC.

The chain has TRBV13 and TRBJ2-1; perhaps TRBD1 as D (6 bases). The CDR3 totals 12 residues. In germline, CDR1 is PRHDT, CDR2 FYEKMQ (reference sequence). V was pared by 4 bases and J by 7 bases, with 8 bases between. This CDR3 is CASSSTGNEQFF. The CDR3 bases are TGTGCCAGCAGCTCAACAGGGAATGAGCAGTTCTTC.

The V gene is TRBV29-1, the J gene TRBJ2-7; tentative D call: TRBD1 (6 bases). CDR1 and CDR2 (germline): SQVTM, ANQGSEA. The CDR3 spans 13 residues. Between the trimmed V and J ends, which lost 7 bases and 2 bases, there was a span of 15 bases. The CDR3 coding sequence is TGCAGCGCCTCGACAGGAGAAGCCTACGAGCAGTACTTC. Its translation: CSASTGEAYEQYF.